These 20 T cell receptor beta chains originate from one sample sequenced in a study of T-cell memory formation after mild COVID-19 (dated by TCRdb to the early 2020s). The method was 5' RACE. Sequencing instrument: Illumina NovaSeq 6000. Starting from the raw public reads, TCRdb applied fastp trimming at Q25, assembled clones with MiXCR and retained in-frame beta chains. Records with the same CDR3 protein are collapsed into one entry carrying the most frequent genes and DNA. The sample records about 180,000 distinct CDR3 sequences, about 18% of which are singletons. The top ten clonotypes cover roughly 4.3% of the sample. Source material: PBMCs or a T cell subset sorted from them (not recorded which). The receptors stem from a man between 18 and 29 years old who had mild COVID-19 (a few samples of this study predate the infection). The sample titles of this study are shuffled in the database, so cell type and time point are left out; the donor was told from shared clones.

This clonotype was seen a few times. The J gene is TRBJ2-5, the V gene TRBV29-1; 7 bases map to TRBD1. CDR1 and CDR2 (germline): SQVTM, ANQGSEA. This CDR3 has 16 amino acids. The V segment lost 1 base and the J segment 4 bases; nucleotides outside the gene matches: 12. The CDR3 spells CSVEGIGDSRGETQYF. CDR3 bases: TGCAGCGTTGAAGGGATTGGGGACAGCCGGGGAGAGACCCAGTACTTC.

There are a few counts of this clonotype. The chain couples TRBV6-5 to TRBJ1-2; tentatively, D is TRBD1 (5 bases). CDR1 and CDR2 from the germline V gene are MNHEY and SVGAGI. The germline V and J ends were trimmed by 8 bases and 3 bases, with 10 bases remaining between them. This CDR3 comprises 12 residues. The CDR3 DNA reads as TGTGCCAGCTGGGGGTACGACTATGGCTACACCTTC. This translates into CASWGYDYGYTF.

As regards this clonotype: One junction end does not reproduce the germline sequence, and a read error may be involved. The rearrangement uses TRBV29-1 and TRBJ2-5, with D possibly TRBD2 on 5 matching bases. CDR1 and CDR2 (germline): SQVTM, ANQGSEA. The CDR3 spans 13 residues. The CDR3 protein is CSAERRGGETQYF. Written as DNA, the CDR3 is TGCAGCGCTGAAAGGCGCGGCGGGGAGACCCAGTACTTC. The variable domain in full, completed from reference TRBV29-1 and TRBJ2-5, reads SAVISQKPSRDICQRGTSLTIQCQVDSQVTMMFWYRQQPGQSLTLIATANQGSEATYESGFVIDKFPISRPNLTFSTLTVSNMSPEDSSIYLCSAERRGGETQYFGPGTRLLVL.

The V call is TRBV20-1, the J call TRBJ1-3; D not resolved. Trimming stripped 0 bases from V and 1 base from J, with 7 bases between. The length of the CDR3 is 14 residues. CDR1 is DFQATT and CDR2 is SNEGSKA in the germline V gene (reference sequence). The DNA for the CDR3 is TGCAGTGCTAGAGACACGGAGTCTGGAAACACCATATATTTT. It encodes CSARDTESGNTIYF.

This clonotype was seen a few times. This rearrangement joins TRBV6-1 to TRBJ1-5; no definite D call. Deletions cut 6 bases from V and 2 bases from J, with 23 bases between. CDR3 length: 18 residues. CDR1 MNHNS and CDR2 SASEGT come from the germline V gene. The CDR3: CASSQESSPYLGNQPQHF. CDR3 bases: TGTGCCAGCAGCCAGGAAAGTTCTCCCTACCTAGGCAATCAGCCCCAGCATTTT.

This clonotype came up a few times. V is TRBV2 and J is TRBJ2-3; tentatively, D is TRBD2 (5 bases). The CDR3 length is 13 residues. V was trimmed by 6 bases and J by 6 bases, leaving 13 bases between them. The V gene's germline CDR1 is SNHLY and CDR2 FYNNEI. The CDR3 region is CASRGGLGDTQYF. For the CDR3, the DNA is TGTGCCAGCAGAGGAGGTTTGGGCGATACGCAGTATTTT. Full variable domain (rest looked up from reference TRBV2 and TRBJ2-3): EPEVTQTPSHQVTQMGQEVILRCVPISNHLYFYWYRQILGQKVEFLVSFYNNEISEKSEIFDDQFSVERPDGSNFTLKIRSTKLEDSAMYFCASRGGLGDTQYFGPGTRLTVL.

This clonotype was detected only a few times. The chain joins TRBV5-4 to TRBJ2-7; 11 nucleotides match TRBD1. CDR3 size: 15 residues. V was clipped by 4 bases and J by 2 bases; unmatched bases: 5. The germline CDR1 and CDR2 sequences are SGHNT and YYREEE (reference sequence). The DNA of the CDR3 is TGTGCCAGCAGCCAAGGGACAGGGGGACCCTACGAGCAGTACTTC. Protein product: CASSQGTGGPYEQYF.

The V and J genes are TRBV5-4 and TRBJ2-1; the D gene could be TRBD1 or TRBD2 (8 bases each). The CDR3 spans 16 residues. Trimming cost V 4 bases and J 3 bases, with 17 bases left between them. Germline V gene lookup returns CDR1 SGHNT and CDR2 YYREEE (reference sequence). The CDR3 DNA sequence: TGTGCCAGCAGCCCGGGGGGGACAGGAGGCTACAATGAGCAGTTCTTC. Amino acids: CASSPGGTGGYNEQFF.

This clonotype was counted between two and nine times. The V and J genes are TRBV5-6 and TRBJ1-1; D call uncertain. Deletions cut 5 bases from V and 8 bases from J, with 10 bases between. The CDR3 totals 11 residues. CDR1 and CDR2 (germline): SGHDT, YYEEEE. In DNA form, the CDR3 reads TGTGCCAGCAGACGTAGACAAGAAGCTTTCTTT. It encodes CASRRRQEAFF.

CDR3 loop: CASSSGQLYEQYF. CDR3 in DNA: TGTGCCAGCAGTTCCGGACAGCTTTACGAGCAGTACTTC. This rearrangement joins TRBV12-3 or TRBV12-4 to TRBJ2-7; D might be TRBD1 (6 bases). This CDR3 contains 13 residues. V shed 4 bases and J shed 4 bases, with 11 bases lying between them.

This clonotype has just a few counts. This rearrangement joins TRBV7-2 to TRBJ1-4; D is ambiguous. This CDR3 region has 15 residues. Trimming took off 0 bases at V and 3 bases at J, with 8 bases between the two ends. From germline, CDR1 is SGHTA and CDR2 FQGNSA. The CDR3 DNA is TGTGCCAGCAGCTTAGCTCCCAGATCTAATGAAAAACTGTTTTTT. Translated: CASSLAPRSNEKLFF.

This clonotype occurred a few times. The rearrangement joins TRBV4-1 to TRBJ1-1; 7 bases are shared with TRBD1. This CDR3 has 15 amino acids. J gave up 0 bases and V 3 bases, and 4 bases lay outside the gene matches. Germline assignment: CDR1 MGHRA and CDR2 YSYEKL. In DNA, the CDR3 is TGCGCCAGCAGCCATCATGGGACAGTGAACACTGAAGCTTTCTTT. Protein: CASSHHGTVNTEAFF.

This clonotype was observed many times. V and J are TRBV5-4 and TRBJ2-5; 9 nucleotides line up with TRBD1. The ends lost 3 bases at V and 2 bases at J; junction bases unmatched: 5. The CDR3 is 15 amino acids. Germline V CDR1 and CDR2: SGHNT, YYREEE (reference sequence). The CDR3 coding sequence is TGTGCCAGCAGCTCCGGACAGGGGCCGCAAGAGACCCAGTACTTC. Amino acids: CASSSGQGPQETQYF.

V gene TRBV5-1 combines with J gene TRBJ1-2; 7 nucleotides align to TRBD1. The germline V gene encodes CDR1 SGHRS and CDR2 YFSETQ. Trimming took 4 bases from V and 8 from J; bases not matched to a gene: 11. The CDR3 consists of 14 residues. The CDR3 DNA is TGCGCCAGCAGCGGGGGGACAGTCGACGGCGGCTACACCTTC. Protein: CASSGGTVDGGYTF. The variable domain in full, completed from reference TRBV5-1 and TRBJ1-2, reads KAGVTQTPRYLIKTRGQQVTLSCSPISGHRSVSWYQQTPGQGLQFLFEYFSETQRNKGNFPGRFSGRQFSNSRSEMNVSTLELGDSALYLCASSGGTVDGGYTFGSGTRLTVV.

This clonotype was observed a handful of times. The J gene is TRBJ2-7, the V gene TRBV4-1; 12 bases are a match to TRBD2. Germline CDR1 MGHRA, CDR2 YSYEKL. The junction had 17 bases not matched to a gene; V was cut back by 6 bases and J by 2 bases. This CDR3 has 19 residues. The CDR3: CASRKYTPSGGGVAYEQYF. The CDR3 DNA reads as TGCGCCAGCAGGAAATACACACCTAGCGGGGGGGGCGTCGCCTACGAGCAGTACTTC.

The CDR3 nucleotides are TGCAGTGCTAGCCTCCCGAACACCGGGGAGCTGTTTTTT. Amino acids: CSASLPNTGELFF. This chain joins TRBV20-1 and TRBJ2-2, with no clear D. V lost 3 bases and J 0 bases, leaving 5 bases between the germline ends. The CDR3 consists of 13 residues. Germline CDR1 and CDR2: DFQATT and SNEGSKA (reference sequence).

CDR3 residues: CATSEGLAASTDTQYF. CDR3 DNA sequence: TGTGCCACCAGCGAGGGACTAGCGGCTAGCACAGATACGCAGTATTTT. V and J are TRBV15 and TRBJ2-3; 11 bases map to TRBD2. CDR3 length: 16 residues. Unmatched junction bases numbered 4, after V lost 5 bases and J lost 0 bases. The germline V gene has CDR1 LNHNV and CDR2 YYDKDF (reference sequence).

This clonotype was counted between two and nine times. The chain recombines TRBV12-3 or TRBV12-4 with TRBJ1-6, with TRBD1 identical over 8 bases. V gave up 6 bases and J gave up 9 bases; unmatched junction bases: 7. There are 14 residues in the CDR3. CDR3 loop: CASSRDRGRSPLHF. DNA for the CDR3: TGTGCCAGCAGCCGCGACAGGGGCCGTTCACCCCTCCACTTT.

The chain is built from TRBV21-1 and TRBJ2-5. TRBV21-1 is a documented pseudogene. CDR3 size: 8 residues. CDR3 sequence: CASRSQYF. The DNA for the CDR3 is TGTGCCAGCAGGTCCCAGTACTTC.

This clonotype was counted between two and nine times. The chain couples TRBV7-9 to TRBJ1-1; D not certain. The ends were cut back, 8 bases at V and 10 bases at J, with 17 bases in the middle. The CDR3 is made up of 12 amino acids. CDR1 and CDR2 from the germline V gene are SEHNR and FQNEAQ (reference sequence). As DNA, the CDR3 is TGTGCCAGCGGATTTTTGCAACTGGGAGCTTTCTTT. This codes for CASGFLQLGAFF.